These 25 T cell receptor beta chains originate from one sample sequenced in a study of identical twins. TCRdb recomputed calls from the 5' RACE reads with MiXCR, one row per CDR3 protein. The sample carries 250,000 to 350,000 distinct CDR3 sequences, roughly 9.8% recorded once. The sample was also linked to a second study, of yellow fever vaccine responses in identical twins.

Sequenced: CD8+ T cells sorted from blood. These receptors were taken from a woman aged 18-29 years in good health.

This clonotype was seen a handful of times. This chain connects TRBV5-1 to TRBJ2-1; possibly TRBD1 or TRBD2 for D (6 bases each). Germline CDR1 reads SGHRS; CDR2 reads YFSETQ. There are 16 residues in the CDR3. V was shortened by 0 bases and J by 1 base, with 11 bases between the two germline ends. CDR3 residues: CASSLEQGGSYNEQFF. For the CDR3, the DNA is TGCGCCAGCAGCTTGGAACAGGGAGGATCCTACAATGAGCAGTTCTTC.

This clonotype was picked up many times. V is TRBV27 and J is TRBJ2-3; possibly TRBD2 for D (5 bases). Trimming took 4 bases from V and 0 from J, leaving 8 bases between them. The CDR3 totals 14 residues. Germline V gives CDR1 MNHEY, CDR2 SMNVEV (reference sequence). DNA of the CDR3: TGTGCCAGCAGTTGGACTTCTAGCACAGATACGCAGTATTTT. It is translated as CASSWTSSTDTQYF.

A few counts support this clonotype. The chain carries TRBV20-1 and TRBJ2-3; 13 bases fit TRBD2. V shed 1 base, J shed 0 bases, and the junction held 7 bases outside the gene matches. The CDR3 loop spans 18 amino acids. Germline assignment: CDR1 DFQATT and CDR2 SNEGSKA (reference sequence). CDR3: CSARVLAGGLSSTDTQYF. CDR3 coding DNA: TGCAGTGCTAGAGTACTAGCGGGAGGGCTATCTAGCACAGATACGCAGTATTTT.

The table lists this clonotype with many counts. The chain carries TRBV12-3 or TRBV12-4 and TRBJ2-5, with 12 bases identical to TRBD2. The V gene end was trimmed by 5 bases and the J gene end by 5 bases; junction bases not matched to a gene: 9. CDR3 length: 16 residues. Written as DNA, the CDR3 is TGTGCCAGCAGTACCTCTAGCGGGAGGGTCCGGGAGACCCAGTACTTC. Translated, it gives CASSTSSGRVRETQYF.

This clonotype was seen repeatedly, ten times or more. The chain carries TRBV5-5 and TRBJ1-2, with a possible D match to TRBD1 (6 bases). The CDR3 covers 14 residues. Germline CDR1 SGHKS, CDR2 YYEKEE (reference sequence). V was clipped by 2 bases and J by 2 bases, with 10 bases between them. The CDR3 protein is CASSLNRANYGYTF. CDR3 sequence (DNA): TGTGCCAGCAGCTTAAACAGGGCAAACTATGGCTACACCTTC.

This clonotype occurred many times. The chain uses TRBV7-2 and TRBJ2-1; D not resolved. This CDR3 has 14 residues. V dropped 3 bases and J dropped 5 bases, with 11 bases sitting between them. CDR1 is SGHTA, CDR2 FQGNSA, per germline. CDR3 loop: CASSFGFENNEQFF. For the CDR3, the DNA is TGTGCCAGCAGCTTCGGGTTCGAGAACAATGAGCAGTTCTTC.

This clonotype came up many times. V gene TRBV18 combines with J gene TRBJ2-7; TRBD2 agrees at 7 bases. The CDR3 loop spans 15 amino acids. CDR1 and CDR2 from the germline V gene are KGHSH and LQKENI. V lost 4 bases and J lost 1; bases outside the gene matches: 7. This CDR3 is CASSRDYGTSYEQYF. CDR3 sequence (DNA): TGTGCCAGCTCACGGGACTATGGGACGTCCTACGAGCAGTACTTC.

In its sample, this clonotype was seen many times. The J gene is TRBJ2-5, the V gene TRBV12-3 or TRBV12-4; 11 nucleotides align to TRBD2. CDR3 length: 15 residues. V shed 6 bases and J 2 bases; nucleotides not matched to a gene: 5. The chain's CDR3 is CASRASGGWQETQYF. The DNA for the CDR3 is TGTGCCAGCAGGGCTAGCGGGGGGTGGCAAGAGACCCAGTACTTC.

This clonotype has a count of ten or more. The CDR3 region is CASSWTSNSYEQYF. The CDR3 DNA reads TGCGCCAGCAGCTGGACTAGCAACTCCTACGAGCAGTACTTC. The gene calls are TRBV5-1 and TRBJ2-7, with 8 positions matching TRBD2. CDR1 is SGHRS, CDR2 YFSETQ, per germline. This CDR3 spans 14 amino acids. The V and J ends lost 3 bases and 0 bases, in that order; junction bases with no gene match: 2.

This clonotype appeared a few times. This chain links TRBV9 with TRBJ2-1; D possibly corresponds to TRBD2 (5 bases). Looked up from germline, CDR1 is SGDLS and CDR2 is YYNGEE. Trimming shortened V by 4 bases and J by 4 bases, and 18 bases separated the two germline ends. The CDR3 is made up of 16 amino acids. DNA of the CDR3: TGTGCCAGCAGCCTATCAGTAGTAGCGCGATACAATGAGCAGTTCTTC. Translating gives CASSLSVVARYNEQFF.

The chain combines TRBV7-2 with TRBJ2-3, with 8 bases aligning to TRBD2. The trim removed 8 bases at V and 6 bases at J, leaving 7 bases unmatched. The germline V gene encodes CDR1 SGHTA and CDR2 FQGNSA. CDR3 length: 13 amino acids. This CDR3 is CASRTAGVDTQYF. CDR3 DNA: TGTGCCAGCCGTACAGCGGGGGTTGATACGCAGTATTTT.

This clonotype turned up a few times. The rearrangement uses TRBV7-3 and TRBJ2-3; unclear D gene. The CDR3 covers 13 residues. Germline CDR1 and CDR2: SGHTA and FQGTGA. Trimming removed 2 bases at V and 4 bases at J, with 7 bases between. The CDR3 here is CASSLGVADTQYF. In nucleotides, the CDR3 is TGTGCCAGCAGCTTAGGAGTGGCAGATACGCAGTATTTT.

The CDR3 nucleotides are TGTGCCAGCAGCACCTCGGACTTGCCCGGGCAGTTCTTC. As protein: CASSTSDLPGQFF. The V and J genes are TRBV11-1 and TRBJ2-1, with D perhaps matching TRBD2 (5 bases). CDR3 length: 13 residues. Trimming removed 5 bases at V and 12 bases at J, with 17 bases between. Germline V gives CDR1 SGHAT, CDR2 FQDESV (reference sequence). The full variable domain, rest sourced from reference TRBV11-1 and TRBJ2-1, is EAEVAQSPRYKITEKSQAVAFWCDPISGHATLYWYRQILGQGPELLVQFQDESVVDDSQLPKDRFSAERLKGVDSTLKIQPAELGDSAMYLCASSTSDLPGQFFGPGTRLTVL.

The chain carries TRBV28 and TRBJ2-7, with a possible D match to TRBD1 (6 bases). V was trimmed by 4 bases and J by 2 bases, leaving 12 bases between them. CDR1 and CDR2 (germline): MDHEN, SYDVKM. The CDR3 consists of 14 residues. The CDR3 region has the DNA TGTGCCAGCAGTTCTCAGACAGGCACCTACGAGCAGTACTTC. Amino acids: CASSSQTGTYEQYF.

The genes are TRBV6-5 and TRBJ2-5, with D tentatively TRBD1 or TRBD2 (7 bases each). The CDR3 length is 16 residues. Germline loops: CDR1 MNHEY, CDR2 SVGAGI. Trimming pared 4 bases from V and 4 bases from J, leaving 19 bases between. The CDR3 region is CASSSYRQGGRETQYF. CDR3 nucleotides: TGTGCCAGCAGTTCTTACCGACAGGGCGGGAGAGAGACCCAGTACTTC.

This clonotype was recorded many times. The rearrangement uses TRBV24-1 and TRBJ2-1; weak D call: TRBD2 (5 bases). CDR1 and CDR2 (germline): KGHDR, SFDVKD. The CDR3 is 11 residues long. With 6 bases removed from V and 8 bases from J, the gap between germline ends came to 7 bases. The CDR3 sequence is CATSRRDEQFF. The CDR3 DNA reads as TGTGCCACCAGTAGGCGGGATGAGCAGTTCTTC.

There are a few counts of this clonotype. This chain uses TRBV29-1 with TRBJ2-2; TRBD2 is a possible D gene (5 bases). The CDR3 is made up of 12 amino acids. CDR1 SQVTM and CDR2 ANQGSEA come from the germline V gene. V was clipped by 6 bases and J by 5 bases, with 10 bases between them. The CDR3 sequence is CSVQGGTGELFF. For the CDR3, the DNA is TGCAGCGTCCAAGGAGGTACCGGGGAGCTGTTTTTT.

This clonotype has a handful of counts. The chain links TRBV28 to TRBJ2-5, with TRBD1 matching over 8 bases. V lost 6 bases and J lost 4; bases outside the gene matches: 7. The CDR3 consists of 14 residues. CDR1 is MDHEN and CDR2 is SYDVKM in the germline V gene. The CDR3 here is CASSNFQGAETQYF. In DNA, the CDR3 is TGTGCCAGCAGCAACTTTCAGGGGGCAGAGACCCAGTACTTC.

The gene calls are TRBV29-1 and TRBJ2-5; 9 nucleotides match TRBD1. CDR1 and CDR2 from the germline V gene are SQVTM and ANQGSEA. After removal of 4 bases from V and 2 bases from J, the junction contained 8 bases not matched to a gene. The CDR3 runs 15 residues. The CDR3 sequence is CSVVDRGDPQETQYF. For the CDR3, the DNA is TGCAGCGTTGTTGACAGGGGGGACCCTCAAGAGACCCAGTACTTC.

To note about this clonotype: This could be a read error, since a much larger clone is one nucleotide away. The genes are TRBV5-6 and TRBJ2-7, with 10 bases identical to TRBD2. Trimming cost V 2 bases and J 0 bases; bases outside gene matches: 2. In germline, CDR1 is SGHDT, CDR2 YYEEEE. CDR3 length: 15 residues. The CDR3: CASSFPSGSSYEQYF. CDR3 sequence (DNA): TGTGCCAGCAGCTTTCCTAGCGGGAGCTCCTACGAGCAGTACTTC.

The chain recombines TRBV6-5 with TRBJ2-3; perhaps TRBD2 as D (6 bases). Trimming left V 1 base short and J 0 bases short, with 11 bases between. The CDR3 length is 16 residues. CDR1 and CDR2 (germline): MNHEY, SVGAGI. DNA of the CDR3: TGTGCCAGCAGTTACTTTGCTAGCGCGAGCACAGATACGCAGTATTTT. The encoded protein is CASSYFASASTDTQYF.

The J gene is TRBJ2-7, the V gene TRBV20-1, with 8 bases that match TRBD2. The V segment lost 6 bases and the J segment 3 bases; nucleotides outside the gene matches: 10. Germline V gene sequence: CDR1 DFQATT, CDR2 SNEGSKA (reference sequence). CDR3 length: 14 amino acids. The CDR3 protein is CSAPGSGSFYEQYF. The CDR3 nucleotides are TGCAGTGCCCCAGGAAGCGGGAGTTTCTACGAGCAGTACTTC.

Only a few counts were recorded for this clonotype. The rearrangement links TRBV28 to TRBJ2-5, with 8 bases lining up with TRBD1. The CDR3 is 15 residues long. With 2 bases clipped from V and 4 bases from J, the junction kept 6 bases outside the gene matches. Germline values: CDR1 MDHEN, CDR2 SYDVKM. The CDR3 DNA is TGTGCCAGCAGTTTAGCGCAGGGGGCTTTAGAGACCCAGTACTTC. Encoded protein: CASSLAQGALETQYF.

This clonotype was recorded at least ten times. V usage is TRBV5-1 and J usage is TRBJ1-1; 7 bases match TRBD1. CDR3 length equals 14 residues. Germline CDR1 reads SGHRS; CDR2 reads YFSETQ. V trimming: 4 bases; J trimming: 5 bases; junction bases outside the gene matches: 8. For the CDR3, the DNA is TGCGCCAGCAGCCCGGAGGGCAGGGGGACTGAAGCTTTCTTT. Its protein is CASSPEGRGTEAFF.

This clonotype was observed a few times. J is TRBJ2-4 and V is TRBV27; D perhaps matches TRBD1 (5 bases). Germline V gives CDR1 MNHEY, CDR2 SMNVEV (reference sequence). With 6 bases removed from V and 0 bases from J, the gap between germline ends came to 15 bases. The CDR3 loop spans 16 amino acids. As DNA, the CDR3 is TGTGCCAGCAGGCGCCAGGGCGCGATAGCCAAAAACATTCAGTACTTC. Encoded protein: CASRRQGAIAKNIQYF.